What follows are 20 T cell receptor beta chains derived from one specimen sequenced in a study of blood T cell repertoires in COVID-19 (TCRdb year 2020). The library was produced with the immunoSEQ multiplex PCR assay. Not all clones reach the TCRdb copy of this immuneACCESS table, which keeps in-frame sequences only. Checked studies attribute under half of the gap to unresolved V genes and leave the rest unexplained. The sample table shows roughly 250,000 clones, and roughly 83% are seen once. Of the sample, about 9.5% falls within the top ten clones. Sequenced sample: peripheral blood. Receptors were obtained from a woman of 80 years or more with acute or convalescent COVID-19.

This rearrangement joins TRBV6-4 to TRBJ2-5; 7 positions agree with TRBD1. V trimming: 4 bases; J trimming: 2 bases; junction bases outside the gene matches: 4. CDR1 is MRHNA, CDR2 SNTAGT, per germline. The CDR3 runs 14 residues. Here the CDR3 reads CASSGDREQETQYF. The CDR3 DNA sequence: TGTGCCAGCAGTGGGGACAGAGAACAAGAGACCCAGTACTTC.

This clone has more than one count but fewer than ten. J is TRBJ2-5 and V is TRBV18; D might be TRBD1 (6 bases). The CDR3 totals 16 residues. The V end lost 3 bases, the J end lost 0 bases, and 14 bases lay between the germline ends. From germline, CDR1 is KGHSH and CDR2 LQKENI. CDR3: CASSPRQASYQETQYF. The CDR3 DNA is TGTGCCAGCTCACCCCGACAGGCGTCGTACCAAGAGACCCAGTACTTC.

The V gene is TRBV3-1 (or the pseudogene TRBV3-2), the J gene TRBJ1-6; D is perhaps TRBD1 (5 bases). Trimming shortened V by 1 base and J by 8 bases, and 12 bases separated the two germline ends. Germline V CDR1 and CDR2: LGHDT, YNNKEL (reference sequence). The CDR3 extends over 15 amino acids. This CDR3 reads CASSQGAGMDSPLHF. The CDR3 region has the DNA TGTGCCAGCAGCCAAGGGGCAGGGATGGATTCACCCCTCCACTTT.

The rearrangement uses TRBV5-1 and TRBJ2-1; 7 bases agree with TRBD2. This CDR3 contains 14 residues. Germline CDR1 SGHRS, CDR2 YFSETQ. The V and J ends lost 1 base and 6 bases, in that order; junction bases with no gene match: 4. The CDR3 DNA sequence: TGCGCCAGCAGCTTGATGCGGGGGAGCAATGAGCAGTTCTTC. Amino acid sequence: CASSLMRGSNEQFF. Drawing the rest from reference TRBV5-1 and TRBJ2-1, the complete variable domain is KAGVTQTPRYLIKTRGQQVTLSCSPISGHRSVSWYQQTPGQGLQFLFEYFSETQRNKGNFPGRFSGRQFSNSRSEMNVSTLELGDSALYLCASSLMRGSNEQFFGPGTRLTVL.

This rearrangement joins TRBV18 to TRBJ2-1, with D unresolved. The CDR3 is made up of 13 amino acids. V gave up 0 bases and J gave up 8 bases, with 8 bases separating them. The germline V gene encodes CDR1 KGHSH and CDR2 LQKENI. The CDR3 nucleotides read TGTGCCAGCTCACCACCGCGATCCCATGAGCAGTTCTTC. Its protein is CASSPPRSHEQFF.

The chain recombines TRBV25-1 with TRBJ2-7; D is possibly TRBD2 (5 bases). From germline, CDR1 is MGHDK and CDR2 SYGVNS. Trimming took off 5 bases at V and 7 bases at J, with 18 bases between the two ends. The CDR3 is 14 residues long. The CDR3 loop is CASSKSGEMGEQYF. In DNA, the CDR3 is TGTGCCAGCAGTAAATCCGGGGAGATGGGAGAGCAGTACTTC.

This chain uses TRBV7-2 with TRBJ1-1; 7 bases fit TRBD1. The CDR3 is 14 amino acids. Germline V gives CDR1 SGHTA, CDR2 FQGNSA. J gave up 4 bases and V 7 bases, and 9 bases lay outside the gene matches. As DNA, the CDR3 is TGTGCCAGCACCCCAGACAGGGCGGCCACTGAAGCTTTCTTT. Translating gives CASTPDRAATEAFF.

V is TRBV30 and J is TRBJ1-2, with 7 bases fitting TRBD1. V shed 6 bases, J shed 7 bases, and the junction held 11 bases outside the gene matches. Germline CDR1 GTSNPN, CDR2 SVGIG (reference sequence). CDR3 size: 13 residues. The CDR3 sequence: CACKGTGVGGYTF. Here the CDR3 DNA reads TGTGCCTGTAAAGGCACAGGGGTGGGTGGCTACACCTTC.

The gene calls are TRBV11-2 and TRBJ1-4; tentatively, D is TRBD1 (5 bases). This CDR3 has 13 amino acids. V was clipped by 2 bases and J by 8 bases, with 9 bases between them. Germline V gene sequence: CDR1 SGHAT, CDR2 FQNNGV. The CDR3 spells CASSLTQDEKLFF. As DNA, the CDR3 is TGTGCCAGCAGCTTAACACAGGACGAAAAACTGTTTTTT.

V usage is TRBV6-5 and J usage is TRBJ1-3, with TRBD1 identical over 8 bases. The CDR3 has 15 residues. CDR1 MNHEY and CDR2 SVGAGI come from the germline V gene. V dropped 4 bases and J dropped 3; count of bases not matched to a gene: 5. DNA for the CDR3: TGTGCCAGCAGTTCGACAGGGGCCGGTGGAAACACCATATATTTT. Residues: CASSSTGAGGNTIYF.

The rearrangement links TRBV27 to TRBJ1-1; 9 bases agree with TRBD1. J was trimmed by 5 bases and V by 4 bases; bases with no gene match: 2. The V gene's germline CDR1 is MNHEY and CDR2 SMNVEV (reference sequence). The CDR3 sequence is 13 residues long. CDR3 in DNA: TGTGCCAGCAGTTCGACAGGGGGTACTGAAGCTTTCTTT. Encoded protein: CASSSTGGTEAFF.

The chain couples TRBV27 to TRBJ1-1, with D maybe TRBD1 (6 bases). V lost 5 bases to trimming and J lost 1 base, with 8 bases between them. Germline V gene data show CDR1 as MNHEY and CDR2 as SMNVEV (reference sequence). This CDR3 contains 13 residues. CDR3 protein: CASSHRENTEAFF. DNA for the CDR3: TGTGCCAGCAGTCACAGGGAGAACACTGAAGCTTTCTTT.

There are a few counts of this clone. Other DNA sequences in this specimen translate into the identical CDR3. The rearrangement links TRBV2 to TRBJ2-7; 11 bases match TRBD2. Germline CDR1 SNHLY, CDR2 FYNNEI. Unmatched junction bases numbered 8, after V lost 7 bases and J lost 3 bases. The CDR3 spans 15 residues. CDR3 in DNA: TGTGCCAGCATTCTCCCCGGGACTAGCGGCTACGAGCAGTACTTC. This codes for CASILPGTSGYEQYF.

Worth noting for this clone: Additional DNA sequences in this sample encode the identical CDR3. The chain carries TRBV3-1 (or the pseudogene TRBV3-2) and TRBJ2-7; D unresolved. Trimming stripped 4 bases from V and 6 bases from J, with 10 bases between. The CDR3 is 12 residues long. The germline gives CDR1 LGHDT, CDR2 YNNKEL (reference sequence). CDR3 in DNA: TGTGCCAGCAGCCTCCCTGGCGGCGAGCAGTACTTC. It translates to CASSLPGGEQYF.

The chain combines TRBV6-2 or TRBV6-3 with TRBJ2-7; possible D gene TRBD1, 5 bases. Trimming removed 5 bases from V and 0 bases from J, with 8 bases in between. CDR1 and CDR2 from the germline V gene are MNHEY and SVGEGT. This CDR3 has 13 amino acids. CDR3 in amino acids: CASSLQVSYEQYF. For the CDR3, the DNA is TGTGCCAGCAGTCTACAGGTCTCCTACGAGCAGTACTTC.

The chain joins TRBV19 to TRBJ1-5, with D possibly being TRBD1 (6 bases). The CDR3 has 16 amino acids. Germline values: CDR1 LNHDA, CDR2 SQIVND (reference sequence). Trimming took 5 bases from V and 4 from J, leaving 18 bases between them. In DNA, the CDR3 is TGTGCCAGTAGTTCAAAAGGGGGTCTGAAGAATCAGCCCCAGCATTTT. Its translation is CASSSKGGLKNQPQHF. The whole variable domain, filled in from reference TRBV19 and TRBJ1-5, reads DGGITQSPKYLFRKEGQNVTLSCEQNLNHDAMYWYRQDPGQGLRLIYYSQIVNDFQKGDIAEGYSVSREKKESFPLTVTSAQKNPTAFYLCASSSKGGLKNQPQHFGDGTRLSIL.

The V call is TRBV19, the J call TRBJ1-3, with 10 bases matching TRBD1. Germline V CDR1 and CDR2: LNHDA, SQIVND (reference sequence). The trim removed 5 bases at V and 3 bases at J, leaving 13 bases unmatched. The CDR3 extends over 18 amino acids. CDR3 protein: CASSSRQGATFRGNTIYF. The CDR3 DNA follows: TGTGCCAGTAGTTCCAGACAGGGGGCGACCTTCCGTGGAAACACCATATATTTT.

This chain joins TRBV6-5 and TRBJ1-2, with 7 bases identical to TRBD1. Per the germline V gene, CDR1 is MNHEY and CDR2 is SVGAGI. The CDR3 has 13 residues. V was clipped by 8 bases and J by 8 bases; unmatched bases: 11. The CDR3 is CASSGTEARGYTF. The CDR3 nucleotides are TGTGCCAGCTCCGGGACAGAGGCCCGCGGCTACACCTTC.

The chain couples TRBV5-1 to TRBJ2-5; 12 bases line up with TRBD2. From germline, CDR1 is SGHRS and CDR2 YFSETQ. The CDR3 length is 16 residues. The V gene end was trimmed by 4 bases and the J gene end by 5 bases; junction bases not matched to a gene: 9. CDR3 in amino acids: CASSDPSGGARETQYF. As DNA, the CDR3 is TGCGCCAGCAGCGATCCTAGCGGGGGGGCTCGGGAGACCCAGTACTTC.

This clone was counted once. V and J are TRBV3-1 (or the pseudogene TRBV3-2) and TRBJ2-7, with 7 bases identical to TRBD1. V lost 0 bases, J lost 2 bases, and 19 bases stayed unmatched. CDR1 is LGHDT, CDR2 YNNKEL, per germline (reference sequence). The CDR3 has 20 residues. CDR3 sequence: CASSQDLTGTQGVLTYEQYF. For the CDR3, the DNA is TGTGCCAGCAGCCAAGACTTAACCGGGACCCAGGGGGTACTAACCTACGAGCAGTACTTC.